The rows below give T cell receptor beta chains drawn from one sample of a study of T-cell memory formation after mild COVID-19. TCRdb re-analysed the 5' RACE reads in MiXCR, keeping a single row per CDR3 protein. There are around 500,000 distinct CDR3 sequences in the sample; about 20% occur only once, and roughly an eighth lies in the top ten. Sequenced sample: PBMCs or a T cell subset sorted from them (not recorded which). Receptor source: an adult woman who had mild COVID-19 (a few samples of this study predate the infection). Cell type and time point are not known. Each CDR3 is given with its conserved first and last residue. D genes are given only for firm matches. Not all rows give a size; the values are once, few, many and, for expanded clones, a class.

TRBJ2-7 | 14 | . | TRBV5-1 | TRBD1 | TGCGCCAGCAGCAGAAAGACAGGGTCCTACGAGCAGTACTTC | CASSRKTGSYEQYF
TRBJ2-1 | 13 | few | TRBV15 | . | TGTGCCACCAGCAGAGTCTATCGGGGGCCGCAGTTCTTC | CATSRVYRGPQFF
TRBJ1-4 | 14 | . | TRBV18 | . | TGTGCCAGCCAACCTCTCGGGGGGAATGAAAAACTGTTTTTT | CASQPLGGNEKLFF
TRBJ2-3 | 17 | . | TRBV3-1 | TRBD1 | TGTGCCAGCACCTCAGGGGACAGTTTCAAGCCCACAGATACGCAGTATTTT | CASTSGDSFKPTDTQYF
TRBJ1-5 | 14 | . | TRBV12-3/TRBV12-4 | . | TGTGCCAGCAGTTCAGGGAGAGGTTATCAGCCCCAGCATTTT | CASSSGRGYQPQHF
TRBJ2-3 | 17 | . | TRBV11-3 | TRBD1 | TGTGCCAGCAGCGCCCCAATAGGGACAGGGGGCACAGATACGCAGTATTTT | CASSAPIGTGGTDTQYF
TRBJ2-3 | 15 | few | TRBV28 | TRBD2 | TGTGCCAGCAGTTTAACAGGACTAGTCGCAGATACGCAGTATTTT | CASSLTGLVADTQYF
TRBJ2-5 | 15 | . | TRBV4-3 | TRBD1 | TGCGCCAGCAGCCAAGAATATAGGGGGCCGGAGGCCCAGTACTTC | CASSQEYRGPEAQYF
TRBJ2-3 | 13 | few | TRBV18 | . | TGTGCCAGCTCACCGGCCCTATCGGATACGCAGTATTTT | CASSPALSDTQYF
TRBJ1-1 | 14 | . | TRBV6-5 | . | TGTGCCAGCAGTTACTTCGCCCTGAACACTGAAGCTTTCTTT | CASSYFALNTEAFF
TRBJ2-5 | 13 | few | TRBV5-4 | TRBD1 | TGTGCCAGCCGCACTTGGACAGGGGAAGTCCAGTACTTC | CASRTWTGEVQYF
TRBJ2-7 | 14 | few | TRBV5-1 | . | TGCGCCAGCAGCTGGATAGCTCTCTCCTACGAGCAGTACTTC | CASSWIALSYEQYF
TRBJ2-1 | 16 | few | TRBV7-2 | TRBD2 | TGTGCCAGCAGCTCGCGACTAGCGGGAGCGGACAATGAGCAGTTCTTC | CASSSRLAGADNEQFF
TRBJ2-1 | 17 | . | TRBV3-1 | . | TGTGCCAGCAGCCAAGACCAACCGCCCTGGATAGACAATGAGCAGTTCTTC | CASSQDQPPWIDNEQFF
TRBJ2-1 | 13 | . | TRBV6-6 | . | TGTGCCAGCAGTTATGGTCGGAACAATGAGCAGTTCTTC | CASSYGRNNEQFF
TRBJ1-2 | 14 | . | TRBV5-1 | TRBD1 | TGCGCCAGCAGCTTTGGAGGGGGCGGCGATGGCTACACCTTC | CASSFGGGGDGYTF
TRBJ2-7 | 14 | . | TRBV7-9 | TRBD2 | TGTGCCAGCAGCGGGGGACTAGCGCCTTCCGAGCAGTACTTC | CASSGGLAPSEQYF
TRBJ1-2 | 15 | few | TRBV7-8 | TRBD1 | TGTGCCAGCAGCCTAACCGGGACAGCGGACTATGGCTACACCTTC | CASSLTGTADYGYTF
TRBJ2-6 | 19 | . | TRBV9 | . | TGTGCCAGCAGCGTAGACGCTTATGGGCAGGGGACTGGGGCCAACGTCCTGACTTTC | CASSVDAYGQGTGANVLTF
TRBJ1-1 | 14 | . | TRBV15 | . | TGTGCCACCAGCAGAGATAGTGCGAACACTGAAGCTTTCTTT | CATSRDSANTEAFF
TRBJ1-5 | 15 | few | TRBV10-3 | . | TGTGCCATCAGTGATGTTGGGACAAGCAATCAGCCCCAGCATTTT | CAISDVGTSNQPQHF
TRBJ2-2 | 14 | . | TRBV7-2 | . | TGTGCCAGCAGCGACCAGACTAACACCGGGGAGCTGTTTTTT | CASSDQTNTGELFF
TRBJ2-1 | 15 | once | TRBV18 | . | TGTGCCAGCTCACCCGAAAAGACCGCATCGGGTGAGCAGTTCTTC | CASSPEKTASGEQFF
TRBJ1-5 | 14 | . | TRBV2 | . | TGTGCCAGCAGTGGGGAGGGGGGCAATCAGCCCCAGCATTTT | CASSGEGGNQPQHF
TRBJ1-5 | 14 | . | TRBV6-5 | . | TGTGCCAGCAGTTACGGCCAGGGAGGGCAGCCCCAGCATTTT | CASSYGQGGQPQHF
TRBJ2-7 | 15 | many | TRBV12-5 | . | TGTGCTAGTGGTTTGTACTCGGACGGAACCTACGAGCAGTACTTC | CASGLYSDGTYEQYF
TRBJ2-1 | 13 | many | TRBV29-1 | TRBD1 | TGCAGCGTTGAAGAGGGACAGGGAAATGAGCAGTTCTTC | CSVEEGQGNEQFF
TRBJ2-7 | 11 | few | TRBV12-3/TRBV12-4 | TRBD2 | TGTGCCAGCAAAGCGGGAGGGGAGCAGTACTTC | CASKAGGEQYF
TRBJ1-5 | 16 | . | TRBV4-1 | TRBD1 | TGCGCCAGCAGCCAAGAACAGGGGGTCCATGTTCGGCCCCAGCATTTT | CASSQEQGVHVRPQHF
TRBJ1-2 | 16 | few | TRBV4-1 | TRBD1 | TGCGCCAGCAGCCCAACAGAAGGGACAGGGCCCTATGGCTACACCTTC | CASSPTEGTGPYGYTF
TRBJ2-7 | 17 | few | TRBV29-1 | . | TGCAGCGTTGAAGATTTTGGTAGGGAAAGGGGTAGGAGGGAGCAGTACTTC | CSVEDFGRERGRREQYF
TRBJ2-1 | 16 | many | TRBV3-1 | TRBD1 | TGTGCCAGCAGCCTCGGGACAGGAGTATCCTACAATGAGCAGTTCTTC | CASSLGTGVSYNEQFF
TRBJ2-7 | 14 | many | TRBV12-5 | . | TGTGCTAGTGGGTTCTCCGGGGGACATACCGAGCAGTACTTC | CASGFSGGHTEQYF
TRBJ1-1 | 19 | . | TRBV9 | . | TGTGCCAGCAGCGCTCTAAGAGGAGAGCGGGTCCGCACCTTCACTGAAGCTTTCTTT | CASSALRGERVRTFTEAFF
TRBJ2-7 | 12 | few | TRBV27 | . | TGTGCCAGCAGTTCCCCCTGGGGCGAGCAGTACTTC | CASSSPWGEQYF
TRBJ2-7 | 18 | few | TRBV28 | TRBD2 | TGTGCCAGCAGTCCACAATGGACTAGCGGGAGGGCCAGGTACGAGCAGTACTTC | CASSPQWTSGRARYEQYF
TRBJ2-7 | 16 | few | TRBV20-1 | TRBD1 | TGCAGTGCTAGAGATCCCTTACAGGGGGTGTCCTACGAGCAGTACTTC | CSARDPLQGVSYEQYF
TRBJ2-1 | 19 | . | TRBV4-2 | TRBD2 | TGTGCCAGCAGCACAACGGGGCTAGCGGGGGGGACCCCCTACAATGAGCAGTTCTTC | CASSTTGLAGGTPYNEQFF